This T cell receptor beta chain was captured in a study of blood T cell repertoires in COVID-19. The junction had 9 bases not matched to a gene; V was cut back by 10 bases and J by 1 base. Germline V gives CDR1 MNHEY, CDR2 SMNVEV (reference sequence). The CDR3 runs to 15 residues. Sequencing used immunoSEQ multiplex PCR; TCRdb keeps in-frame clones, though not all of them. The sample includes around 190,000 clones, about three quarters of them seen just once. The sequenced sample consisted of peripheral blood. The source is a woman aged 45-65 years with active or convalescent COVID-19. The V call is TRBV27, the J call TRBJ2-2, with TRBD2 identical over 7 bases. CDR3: CATKGGRGNTGELFF. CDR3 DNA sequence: TGTGCCACCAAGGGCGGGAGAGGGAACACCGGGGAGCTGTTTTTT.